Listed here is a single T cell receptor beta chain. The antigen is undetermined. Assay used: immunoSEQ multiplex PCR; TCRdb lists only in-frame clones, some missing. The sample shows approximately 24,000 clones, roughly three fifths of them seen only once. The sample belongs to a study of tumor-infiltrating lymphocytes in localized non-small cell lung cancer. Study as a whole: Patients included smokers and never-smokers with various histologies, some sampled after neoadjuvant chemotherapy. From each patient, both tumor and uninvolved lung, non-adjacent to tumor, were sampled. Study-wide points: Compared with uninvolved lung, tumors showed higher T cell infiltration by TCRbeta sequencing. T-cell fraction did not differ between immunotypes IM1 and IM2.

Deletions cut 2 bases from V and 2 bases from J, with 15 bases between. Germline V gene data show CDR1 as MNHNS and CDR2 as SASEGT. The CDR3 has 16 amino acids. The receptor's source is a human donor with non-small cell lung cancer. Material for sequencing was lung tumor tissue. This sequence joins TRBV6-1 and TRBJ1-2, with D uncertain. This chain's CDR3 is CASSEMMGAGNYGYTF. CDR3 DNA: TGTGCCAGCAGTGAAATGATGGGTGCGGGGAACTATGGCTACACCTTC.